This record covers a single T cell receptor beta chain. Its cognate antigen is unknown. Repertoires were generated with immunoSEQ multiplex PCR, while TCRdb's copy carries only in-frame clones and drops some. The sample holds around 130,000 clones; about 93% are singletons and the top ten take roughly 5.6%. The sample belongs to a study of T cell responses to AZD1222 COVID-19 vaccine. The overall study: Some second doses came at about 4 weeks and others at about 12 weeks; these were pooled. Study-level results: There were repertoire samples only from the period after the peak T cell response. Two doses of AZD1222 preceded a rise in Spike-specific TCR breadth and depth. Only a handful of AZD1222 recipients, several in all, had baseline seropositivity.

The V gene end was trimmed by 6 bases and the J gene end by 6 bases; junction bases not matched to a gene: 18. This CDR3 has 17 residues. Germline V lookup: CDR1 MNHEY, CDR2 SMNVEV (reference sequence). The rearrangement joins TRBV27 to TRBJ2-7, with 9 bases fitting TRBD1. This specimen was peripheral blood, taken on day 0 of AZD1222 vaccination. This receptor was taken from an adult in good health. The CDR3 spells CASRLRTAGTGYGEQYF. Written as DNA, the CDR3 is TGTGCCAGCAGACTACGAACAGCCGGGACAGGGTATGGCGAGCAGTACTTC.